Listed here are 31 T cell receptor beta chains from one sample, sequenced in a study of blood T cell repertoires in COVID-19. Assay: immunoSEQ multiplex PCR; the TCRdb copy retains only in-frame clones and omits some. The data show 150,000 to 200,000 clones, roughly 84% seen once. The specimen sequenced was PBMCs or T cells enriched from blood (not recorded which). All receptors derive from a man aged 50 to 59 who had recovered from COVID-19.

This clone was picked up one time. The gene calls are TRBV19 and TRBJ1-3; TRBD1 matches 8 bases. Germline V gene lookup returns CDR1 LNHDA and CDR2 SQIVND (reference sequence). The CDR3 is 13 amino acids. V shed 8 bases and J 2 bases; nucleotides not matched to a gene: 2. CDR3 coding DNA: TGTGCCAGTTCACAGGGGGCTGGAAACACCATATATTTT. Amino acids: CASSQGAGNTIYF.

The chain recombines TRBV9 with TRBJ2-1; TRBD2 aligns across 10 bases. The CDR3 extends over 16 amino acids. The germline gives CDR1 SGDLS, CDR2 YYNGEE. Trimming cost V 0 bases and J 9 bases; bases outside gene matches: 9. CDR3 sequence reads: CASSVGSGGTFGEQFF. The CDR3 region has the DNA TGTGCCAGCAGCGTAGGTAGCGGGGGGACTTTCGGTGAGCAGTTCTTC.

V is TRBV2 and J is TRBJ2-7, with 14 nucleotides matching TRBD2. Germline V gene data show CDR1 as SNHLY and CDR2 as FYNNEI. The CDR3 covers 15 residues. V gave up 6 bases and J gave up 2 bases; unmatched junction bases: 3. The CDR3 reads CASRLGLAGAYEQYF. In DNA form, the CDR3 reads TGTGCCAGCAGACTGGGACTAGCGGGGGCCTACGAGCAGTACTTC.

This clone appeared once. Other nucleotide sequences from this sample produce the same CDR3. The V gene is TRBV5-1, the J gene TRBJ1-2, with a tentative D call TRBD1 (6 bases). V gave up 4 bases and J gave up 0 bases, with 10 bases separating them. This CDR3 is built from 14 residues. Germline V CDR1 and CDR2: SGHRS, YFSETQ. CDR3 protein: CASSLDSPNYGYTF. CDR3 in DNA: TGCGCCAGCAGCCTGGACAGTCCTAACTATGGCTACACCTTC.

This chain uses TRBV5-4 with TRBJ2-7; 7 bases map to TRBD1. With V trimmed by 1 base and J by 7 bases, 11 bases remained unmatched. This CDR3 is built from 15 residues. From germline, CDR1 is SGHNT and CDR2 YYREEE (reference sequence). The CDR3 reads CASSLKSVAGGEQYF. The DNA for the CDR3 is TGTGCCAGCAGCTTGAAATCAGTCGCAGGGGGAGAGCAGTACTTC. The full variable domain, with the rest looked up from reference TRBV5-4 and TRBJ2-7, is ETGVTQSPTHLIKTRGQQVTLRCSSQSGHNTVSWYQQALGQGPQFIFQYYREEENGRGNFPPRFSGLQFPNYSSELNVNALELDDSALYLCASSLKSVAGGEQYFGPGTRLTVT.

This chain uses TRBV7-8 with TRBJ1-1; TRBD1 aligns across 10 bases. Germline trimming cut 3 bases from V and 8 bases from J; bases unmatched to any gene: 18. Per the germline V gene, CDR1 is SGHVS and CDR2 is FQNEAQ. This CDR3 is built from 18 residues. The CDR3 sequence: CASSLMRGTGEGNSEAFF. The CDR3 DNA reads TGTGCCAGCAGCTTGATGCGAGGGACAGGGGAAGGAAACTCCGAAGCTTTCTTT.

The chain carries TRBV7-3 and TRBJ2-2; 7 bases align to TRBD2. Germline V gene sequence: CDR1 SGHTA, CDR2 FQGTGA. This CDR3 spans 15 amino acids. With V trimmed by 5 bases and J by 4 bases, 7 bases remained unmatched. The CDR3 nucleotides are TGTGCCAGCAGCCCTAGAGAGCGGGGCACCGGGGAGCTGTTTTTT. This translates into CASSPRERGTGELFF. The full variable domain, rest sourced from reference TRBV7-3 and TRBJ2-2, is GAGVSQTPSNKVTEKGKYVELRCDPISGHTALYWYRQSLGQGPEFLIYFQGTGAADDSGLPNDRFFAVRPEGSVSTLKIQRTERGDSAVYLCASSPRERGTGELFFGEGSRLTVL.

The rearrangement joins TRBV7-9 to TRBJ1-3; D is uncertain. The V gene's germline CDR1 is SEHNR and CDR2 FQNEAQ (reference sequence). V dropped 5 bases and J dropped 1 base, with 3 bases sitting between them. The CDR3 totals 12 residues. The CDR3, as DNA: TGTGCCAGCAGCCCGTCTGGAAACACCATATATTTT. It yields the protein CASSPSGNTIYF.

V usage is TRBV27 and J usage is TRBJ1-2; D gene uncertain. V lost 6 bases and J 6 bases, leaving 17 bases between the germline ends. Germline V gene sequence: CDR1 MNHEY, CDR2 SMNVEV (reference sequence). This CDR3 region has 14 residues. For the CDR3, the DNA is TGTGCCAGCAGGTCCGGGTTGGAGGGCGATGGCTACACCTTC. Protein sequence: CASRSGLEGDGYTF.

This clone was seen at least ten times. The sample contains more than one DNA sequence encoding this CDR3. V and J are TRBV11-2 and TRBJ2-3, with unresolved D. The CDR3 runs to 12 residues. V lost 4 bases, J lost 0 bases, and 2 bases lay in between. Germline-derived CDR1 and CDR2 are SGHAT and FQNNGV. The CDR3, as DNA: TGTGCCAGCAGCTCTAGCACAGATACGCAGTATTTT. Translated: CASSSSTDTQYF.

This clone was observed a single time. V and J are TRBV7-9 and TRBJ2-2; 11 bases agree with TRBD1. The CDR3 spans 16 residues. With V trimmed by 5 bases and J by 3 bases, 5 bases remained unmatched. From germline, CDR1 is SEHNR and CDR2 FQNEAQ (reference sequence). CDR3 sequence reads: CASSARTGGDTGELFF. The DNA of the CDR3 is TGTGCCAGCAGCGCCCGGACAGGGGGCGACACCGGGGAGCTGTTTTTT.

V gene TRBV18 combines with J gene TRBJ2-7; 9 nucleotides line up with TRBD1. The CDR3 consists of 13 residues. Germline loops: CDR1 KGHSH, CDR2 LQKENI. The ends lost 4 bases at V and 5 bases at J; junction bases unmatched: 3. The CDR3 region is CASSLTGGNEQYF. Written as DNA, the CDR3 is TGTGCCAGCTCACTAACAGGGGGCAACGAGCAGTACTTC.

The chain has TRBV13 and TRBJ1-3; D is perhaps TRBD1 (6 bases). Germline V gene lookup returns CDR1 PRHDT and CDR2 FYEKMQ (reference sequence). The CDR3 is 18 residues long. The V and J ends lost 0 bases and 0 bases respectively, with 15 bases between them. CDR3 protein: CASSLGSPYRVSGNTIYF. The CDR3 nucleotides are TGTGCCAGCAGCTTAGGTTCCCCCTACAGGGTCTCTGGAAACACCATATATTTT.

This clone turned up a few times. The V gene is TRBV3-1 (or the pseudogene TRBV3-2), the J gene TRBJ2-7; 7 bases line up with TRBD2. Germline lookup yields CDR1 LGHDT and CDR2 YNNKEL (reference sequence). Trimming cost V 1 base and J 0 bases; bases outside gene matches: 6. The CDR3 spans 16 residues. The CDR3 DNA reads TGTGCCAGCAGCCAAGGGGGCGGGGGACTCTCCTACGAGCAGTACTTC. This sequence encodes CASSQGGGGLSYEQYF.

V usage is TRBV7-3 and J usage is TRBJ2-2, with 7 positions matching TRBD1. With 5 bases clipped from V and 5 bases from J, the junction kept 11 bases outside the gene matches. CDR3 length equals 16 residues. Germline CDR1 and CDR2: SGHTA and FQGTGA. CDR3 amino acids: CASSPMGQLPTGELFF. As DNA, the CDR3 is TGTGCCAGCAGCCCAATGGGACAGCTTCCTACCGGGGAGCTGTTTTTT.

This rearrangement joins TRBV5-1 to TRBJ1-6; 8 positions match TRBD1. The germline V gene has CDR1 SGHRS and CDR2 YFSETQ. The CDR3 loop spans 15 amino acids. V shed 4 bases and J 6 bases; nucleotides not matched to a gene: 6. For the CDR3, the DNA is TGCGCCAGCAGCAGGAGGACAGGGATTAATTCACCCCTCCACTTT. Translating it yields CASSRRTGINSPLHF.

The CDR3 reads CASRKGEYRNQPQHF. The CDR3 bases are TGTGCCAGCAGGAAGGGGGAGTATCGCAATCAGCCCCAGCATTTT. The chain links TRBV2 to TRBJ1-5; D is possibly TRBD1 (6 bases). CDR1 and CDR2 from the germline V gene are SNHLY and FYNNEI. The CDR3 has 15 residues. V lost 6 bases to trimming and J lost 2 bases, with 14 bases between them.

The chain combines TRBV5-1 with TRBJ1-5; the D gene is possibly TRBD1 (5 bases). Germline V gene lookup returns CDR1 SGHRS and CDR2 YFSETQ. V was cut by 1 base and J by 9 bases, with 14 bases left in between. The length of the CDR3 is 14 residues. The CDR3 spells CASSLYGAPGPQHF. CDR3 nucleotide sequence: TGCGCCAGCAGCTTGTATGGGGCTCCGGGGCCCCAGCATTTT.

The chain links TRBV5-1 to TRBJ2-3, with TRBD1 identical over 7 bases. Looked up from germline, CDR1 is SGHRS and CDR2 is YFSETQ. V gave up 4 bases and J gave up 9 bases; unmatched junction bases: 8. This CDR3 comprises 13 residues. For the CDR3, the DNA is TGCGCCAGCAGCCACGGGACAGTGAGAACGCAGTATTTT. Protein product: CASSHGTVRTQYF.

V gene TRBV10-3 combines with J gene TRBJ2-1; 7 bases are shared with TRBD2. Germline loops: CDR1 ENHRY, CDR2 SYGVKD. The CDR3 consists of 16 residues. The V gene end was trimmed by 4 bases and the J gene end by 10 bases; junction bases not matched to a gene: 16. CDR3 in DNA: TGTGCCATCAGTGGGAGTGGAGCAGGGAGGGAAAGGGAGCAGTTCTTC. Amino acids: CAISGSGAGREREQFF.

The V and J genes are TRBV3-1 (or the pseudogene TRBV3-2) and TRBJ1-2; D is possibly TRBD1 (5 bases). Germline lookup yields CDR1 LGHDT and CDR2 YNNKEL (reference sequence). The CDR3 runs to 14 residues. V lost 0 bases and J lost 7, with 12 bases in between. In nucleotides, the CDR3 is TGTGCCAGCAGCCAAGAGGTAGCGGGGGTTGGCTACACCTTC. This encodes CASSQEVAGVGYTF.

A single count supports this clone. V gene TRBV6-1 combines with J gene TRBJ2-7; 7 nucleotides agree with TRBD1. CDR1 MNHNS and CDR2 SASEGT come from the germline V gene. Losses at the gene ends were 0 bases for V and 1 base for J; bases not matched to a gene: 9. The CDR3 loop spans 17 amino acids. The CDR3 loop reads CASSEARPGGYSYEQYF. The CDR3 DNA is TGTGCCAGCAGTGAAGCGCGTCCAGGGGGATATTCCTACGAGCAGTACTTC.

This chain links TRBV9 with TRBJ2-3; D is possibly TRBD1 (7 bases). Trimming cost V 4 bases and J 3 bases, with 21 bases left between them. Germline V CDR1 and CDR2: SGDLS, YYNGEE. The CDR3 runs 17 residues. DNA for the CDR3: TGTGCCAGCAGCAAAGAGGGGGCAGGGGGAGGAACAGATACGCAGTATTTT. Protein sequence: CASSKEGAGGGTDTQYF.

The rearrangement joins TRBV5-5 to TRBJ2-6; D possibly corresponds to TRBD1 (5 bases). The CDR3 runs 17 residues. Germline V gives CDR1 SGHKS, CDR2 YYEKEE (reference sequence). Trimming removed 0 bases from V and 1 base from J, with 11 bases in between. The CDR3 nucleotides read TGTGCCAGCAGCTTGGGGTTAGGGGCGTCTGGGGCCAACGTCCTGACTTTC. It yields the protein CASSLGLGASGANVLTF.

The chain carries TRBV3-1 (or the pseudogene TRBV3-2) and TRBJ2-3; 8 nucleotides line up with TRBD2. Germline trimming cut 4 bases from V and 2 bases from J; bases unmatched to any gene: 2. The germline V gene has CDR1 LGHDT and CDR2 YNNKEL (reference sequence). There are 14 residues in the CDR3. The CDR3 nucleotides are TGTGCCAGCAGCCTTAGCGGGGACACAGATACGCAGTATTTT. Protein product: CASSLSGDTDTQYF.

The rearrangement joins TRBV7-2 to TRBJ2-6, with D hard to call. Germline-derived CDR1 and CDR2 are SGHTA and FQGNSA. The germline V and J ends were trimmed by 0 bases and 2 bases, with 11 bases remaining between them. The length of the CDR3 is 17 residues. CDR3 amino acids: CASSLAGYSPGANVLTF. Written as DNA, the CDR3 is TGTGCCAGCAGCTTAGCGGGTTACAGTCCTGGGGCCAACGTCCTGACTTTC.

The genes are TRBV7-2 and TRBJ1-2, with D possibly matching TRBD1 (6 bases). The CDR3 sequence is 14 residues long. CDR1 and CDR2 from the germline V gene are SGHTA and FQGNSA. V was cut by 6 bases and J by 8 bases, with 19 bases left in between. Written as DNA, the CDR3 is TGTGCCAGCAGACCCGGGGGGGGCGACCGAGGCTACACCTTC. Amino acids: CASRPGGGDRGYTF.

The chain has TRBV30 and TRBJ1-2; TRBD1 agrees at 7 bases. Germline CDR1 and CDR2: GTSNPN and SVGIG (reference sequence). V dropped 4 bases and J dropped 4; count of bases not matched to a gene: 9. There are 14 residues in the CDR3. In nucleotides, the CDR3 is TGTGCCTGGAACCGACAGGGAGTCTTCTATGGCTACACCTTC. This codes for CAWNRQGVFYGYTF.

CDR3 bases: TGTGCCAGCAGTGGGACAGGGAACCAGCCCCAGCATTTT. As protein: CASSGTGNQPQHF. The chain employs TRBV2 and TRBJ1-5; 8 nucleotides align to TRBD1. Per the germline V gene, CDR1 is SNHLY and CDR2 is FYNNEI. This CDR3 has 13 amino acids. V lost 4 bases, J lost 7 bases, and 3 bases stayed unmatched.

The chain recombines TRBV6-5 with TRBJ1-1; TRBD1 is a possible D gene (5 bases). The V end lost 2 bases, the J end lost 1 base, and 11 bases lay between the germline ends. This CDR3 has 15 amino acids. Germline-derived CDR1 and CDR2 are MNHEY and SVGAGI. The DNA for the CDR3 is TGTGCCAGCAGTTACAACAGGTTAGGGAACACTGAAGCTTTCTTT. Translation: CASSYNRLGNTEAFF.

CDR3 in DNA: TGTGCCAGCTCACCACGAGCGAACTCCTATAATTCACCCCTCCACTTT. Translated: CASSPRANSYNSPLHF. The rearrangement links TRBV18 to TRBJ1-6, with no clear D. This CDR3 is 16 amino acids long. Trimming stripped 1 base from V and 0 bases from J, with 7 bases between. Germline V gene sequence: CDR1 KGHSH, CDR2 LQKENI.